The 3 T cell receptor beta chains given below trace back to one sample, sequenced in a study of PD-L1 blockade in urothelial cancer. Sequencing was performed with immunoSEQ multiplex PCR; in TCRdb, only in-frame clones are kept and a portion is missing. Counted here are some 48,000 clones, approximately 84% occurring once; the ten biggest clones make up about 10%. Time point in this sample: peripheral blood 6 weeks after treatment start. Sequenced material: PBMCs, taken around atezolizumab (anti-PD-L1) treatment. The receptors were gathered from a man between 60 and 70 years old with urothelial cancer.

This clone has just one count. V usage is TRBV6-6 and J usage is TRBJ2-3; possibly TRBD2 for D (5 bases). The CDR3 contains 16 residues. Deletions cut 5 bases from V and 3 bases from J, with 18 bases between. Germline V CDR1 and CDR2: MNHNY, SVGAGI (reference sequence). Here the CDR3 reads CASSPKVGVKTDTQYF. The CDR3, as DNA: TGTGCCAGCAGTCCCAAGGTCGGGGTTAAAACAGATACGCAGTATTTT.

The gene calls are TRBV7-2 and TRBJ2-3; D is unclear. Trimming removed 1 base from V and 4 bases from J, with 9 bases in between. The V gene's germline CDR1 is SGHTA and CDR2 FQGNSA. This CDR3 comprises 14 residues. The CDR3 DNA is TGTGCCAGCAGCTTAGGGGCCACTGCAGATACGCAGTATTTT. It codes for CASSLGATADTQYF.

The genes are TRBV30 and TRBJ2-7; the D gene is possibly TRBD1 (5 bases). CDR1 and CDR2 from the germline V gene are GTSNPN and SVGIG (reference sequence). The length of the CDR3 is 15 residues. With 3 bases removed from V and 1 base from J, the gap between germline ends came to 16 bases. In DNA, the CDR3 is TGTGCCTGGAGGAGATCTACCCCAGGGTCCTACGAGCAGTACTTC. Protein: CAWRRSTPGSYEQYF.